This T cell receptor (beta chain) was identified in a study of T cells after yellow fever vaccination. Study details: Libraries from low-cell-number fractions were prepared with the SMART-Seq v4 Ultra Low Input RNA kit.

Study findings and constraints: Clonotypes found in both CD4 and CD8 compartments made up a small share. Booster sampling recovered most clones from primary vaccination (under 97% CD4, approximately 90% CD8).

The table lists this clonotype with many counts. Its antigen is not known. TCRdb processed the 5' RACE reads anew with MiXCR; each CDR3 protein has one entry. Here the sample spans hundreds of thousands of distinct CDR3 sequences, around 4% being singletons. The CDR3 consists of 15 residues. Germline CDR1 is SGHRS and CDR2 is YFSETQ. Trimming stripped 0 bases from V and 1 base from J, with 11 bases between. The sequenced sample was PBMCs, obtained on the day of the yellow fever booster vaccination. The clonotype originates from a man aged 18 to 29 who received the YFV17D yellow fever vaccine. The chain couples TRBV5-1 to TRBJ2-7; D may be TRBD1 (6 bases). CDR3 loop: CASSLAGGDSYEQYF. DNA of the CDR3: TGCGCCAGCAGCTTGGCTGGGGGCGATTCCTACGAGCAGTACTTC.